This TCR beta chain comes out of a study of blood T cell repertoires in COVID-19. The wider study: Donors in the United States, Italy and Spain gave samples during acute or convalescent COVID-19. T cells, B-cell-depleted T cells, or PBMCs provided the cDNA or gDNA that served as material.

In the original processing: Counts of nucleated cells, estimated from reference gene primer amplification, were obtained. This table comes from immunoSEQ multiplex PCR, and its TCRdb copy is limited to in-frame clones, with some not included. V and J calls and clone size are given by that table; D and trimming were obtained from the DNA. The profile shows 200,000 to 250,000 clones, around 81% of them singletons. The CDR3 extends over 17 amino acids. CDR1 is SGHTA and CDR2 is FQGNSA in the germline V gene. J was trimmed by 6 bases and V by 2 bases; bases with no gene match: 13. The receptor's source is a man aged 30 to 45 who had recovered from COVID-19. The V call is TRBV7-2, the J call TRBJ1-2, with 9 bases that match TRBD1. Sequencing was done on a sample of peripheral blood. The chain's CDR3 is CASSLFYGQGQGNGYTF. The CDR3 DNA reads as TGTGCCAGCAGCTTATTCTACGGACAGGGACAGGGTAATGGCTACACCTTC. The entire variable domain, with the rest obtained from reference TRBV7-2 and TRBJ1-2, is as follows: GAGVSQSPSNKVTEKGKDVELRCDPISGHTALYWYRQSLGQGLEFLIYFQGNSAPDKSGLPSDRFSAERTGGSVSTLTIQRTQQEDSAVYLCASSLFYGQGQGNGYTFGSGTRLTVV.